This TCR beta chain was retrieved from a study of early T cells in non-severe SARS-CoV-2 infection. Whole-study findings and limits: Anti-spike CD8 responses were favored by VDJdb matching, which missed private and CD4 specificities.

As to this clonotype: Its target is not known.

Germline V gene lookup returns CDR1 MDHEN and CDR2 SYDVKM. Trimming removed 2 bases from V and 11 bases from J, with 12 bases in between. The CDR3 sequence is 12 residues long. Unique molecular identifiers were added to individual cDNA molecules. TCRdb re-derived calls from the 5' RACE reads in MiXCR, one entry per CDR3 protein. Of about 110,000 distinct CDR3 sequences listed, roughly an eighth are singletons. This specimen consisted of whole blood, obtained at baseline. V gene TRBV28 combines with J gene TRBJ1-1, with D perhaps matching TRBD1 (5 bases). The origin of this receptor is an adult who was a healthcare worker with PCR-confirmed SARS-CoV-2 infection or an uninfected control (not recorded which). CDR3 sequence: CASSLRGVGAFF. The DNA for the CDR3 is TGTGCCAGCAGTTTAAGGGGCGTCGGGGCTTTCTTT.